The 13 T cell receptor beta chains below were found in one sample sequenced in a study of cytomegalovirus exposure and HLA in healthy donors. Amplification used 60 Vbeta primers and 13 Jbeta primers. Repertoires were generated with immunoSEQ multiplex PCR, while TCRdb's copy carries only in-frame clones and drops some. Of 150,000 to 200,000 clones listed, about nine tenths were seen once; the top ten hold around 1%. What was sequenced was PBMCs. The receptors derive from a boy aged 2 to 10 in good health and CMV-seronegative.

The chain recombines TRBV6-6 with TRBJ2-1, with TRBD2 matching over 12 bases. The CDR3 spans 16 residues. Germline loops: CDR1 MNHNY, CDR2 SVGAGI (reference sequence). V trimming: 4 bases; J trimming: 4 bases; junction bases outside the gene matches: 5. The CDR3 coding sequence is TGTGCCAGCAGTTCGGAGACTAGCGGGAGTTACAATGAGCAGTTCTTC. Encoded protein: CASSSETSGSYNEQFF.

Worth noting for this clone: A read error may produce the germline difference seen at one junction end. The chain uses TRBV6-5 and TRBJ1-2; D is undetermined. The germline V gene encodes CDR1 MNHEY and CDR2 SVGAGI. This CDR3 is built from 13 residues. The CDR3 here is CASYSSRNYGYAF. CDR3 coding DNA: TGTGCCAGCTACTCCAGCCGGAACTATGGCTACGCCTTC.

CDR3 DNA: TGTGCCAGCAGCTTTACTCGGACAGGGGAGGACTATGGCTACACCTTC. This codes for CASSFTRTGEDYGYTF. This rearrangement joins TRBV5-4 to TRBJ1-2; 9 positions agree with TRBD1. V gave up 2 bases and J gave up 3 bases; unmatched junction bases: 8. The germline CDR1 and CDR2 sequences are SGHNT and YYREEE (reference sequence). This CDR3 is built from 16 residues.

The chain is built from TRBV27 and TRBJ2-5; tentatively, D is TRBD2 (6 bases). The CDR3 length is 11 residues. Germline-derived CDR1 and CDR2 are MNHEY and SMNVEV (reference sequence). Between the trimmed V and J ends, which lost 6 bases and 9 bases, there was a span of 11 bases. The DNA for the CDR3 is TGTGCCAGCAGATCCCCGGGGGCCCAGTACTTC. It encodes CASRSPGAQYF.

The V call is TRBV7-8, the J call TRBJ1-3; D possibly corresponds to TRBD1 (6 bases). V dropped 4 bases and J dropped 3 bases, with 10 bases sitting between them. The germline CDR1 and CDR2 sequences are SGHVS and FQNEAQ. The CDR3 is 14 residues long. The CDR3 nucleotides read TGTGCCAGCAGCTCACAGGGTGATGGAAACACCATATATTTT. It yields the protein CASSSQGDGNTIYF.

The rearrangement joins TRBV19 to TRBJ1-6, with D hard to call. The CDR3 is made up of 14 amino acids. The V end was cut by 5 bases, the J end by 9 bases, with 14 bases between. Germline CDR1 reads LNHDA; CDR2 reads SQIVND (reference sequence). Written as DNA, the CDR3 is TGTGCCAGTAGTCCCCGTGAAATGAGTTCACCCCTCCACTTT. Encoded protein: CASSPREMSSPLHF.

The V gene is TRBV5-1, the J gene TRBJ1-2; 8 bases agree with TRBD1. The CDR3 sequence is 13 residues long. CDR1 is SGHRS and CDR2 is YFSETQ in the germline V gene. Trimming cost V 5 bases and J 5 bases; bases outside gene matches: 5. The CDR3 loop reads CASSYRGIYGYTF. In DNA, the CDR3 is TGCGCCAGCAGTTACAGGGGGATATATGGCTACACCTTC.

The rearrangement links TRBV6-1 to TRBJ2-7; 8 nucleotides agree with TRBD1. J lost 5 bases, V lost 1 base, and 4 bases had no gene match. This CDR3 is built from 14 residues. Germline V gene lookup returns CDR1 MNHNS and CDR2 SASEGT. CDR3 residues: CASSEGTGTDEQYF. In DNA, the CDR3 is TGTGCCAGCAGTGAAGGGACAGGGACGGACGAGCAGTACTTC.

The CDR3 sequence: CASSLGLAGLNEQFF. In nucleotides, the CDR3 is TGCGCCAGCAGCTTGGGACTAGCGGGCCTCAATGAGCAGTTCTTC. This chain joins TRBV5-1 and TRBJ2-1; 10 nucleotides line up with TRBD2. Losses at the gene ends were 0 bases for V and 6 bases for J; bases not matched to a gene: 3. Germline V lookup: CDR1 SGHRS, CDR2 YFSETQ. CDR3 size: 15 residues. The variable domain in full, completed from reference TRBV5-1 and TRBJ2-1, reads KAGVTQTPRYLIKTRGQQVTLSCSPISGHRSVSWYQQTPGQGLQFLFEYFSETQRNKGNFPGRFSGRQFSNSRSEMNVSTLELGDSALYLCASSLGLAGLNEQFFGPGTRLTVL.

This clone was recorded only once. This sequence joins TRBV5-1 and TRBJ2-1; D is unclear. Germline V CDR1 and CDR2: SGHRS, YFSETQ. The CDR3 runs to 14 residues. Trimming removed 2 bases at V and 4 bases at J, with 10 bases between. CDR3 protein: CASSFSPTYNEQFF. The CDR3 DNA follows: TGCGCCAGCAGCTTCTCTCCGACTTACAATGAGCAGTTCTTC.

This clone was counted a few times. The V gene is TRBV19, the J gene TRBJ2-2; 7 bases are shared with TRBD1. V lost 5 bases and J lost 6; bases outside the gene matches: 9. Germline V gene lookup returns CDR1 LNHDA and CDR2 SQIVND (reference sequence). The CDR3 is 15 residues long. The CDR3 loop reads CASSPTGWVSGELFF. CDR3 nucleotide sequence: TGTGCCAGTAGTCCGACAGGGTGGGTTTCCGGGGAGCTGTTTTTT.

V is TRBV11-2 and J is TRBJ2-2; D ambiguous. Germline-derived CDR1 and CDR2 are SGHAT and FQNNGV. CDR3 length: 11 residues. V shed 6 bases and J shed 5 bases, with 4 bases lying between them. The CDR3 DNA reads TGTGCCAGCAGTCTGACCGGGGAGCTGTTTTTT. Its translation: CASSLTGELFF.

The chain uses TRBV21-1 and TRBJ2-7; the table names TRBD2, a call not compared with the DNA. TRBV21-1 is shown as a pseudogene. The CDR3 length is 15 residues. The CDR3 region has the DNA TGTGCCAGCAGCAAAGAAAGGGACTGCTCCTACGAGCAGTACTTC. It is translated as CASSKERDCSYEQYF.